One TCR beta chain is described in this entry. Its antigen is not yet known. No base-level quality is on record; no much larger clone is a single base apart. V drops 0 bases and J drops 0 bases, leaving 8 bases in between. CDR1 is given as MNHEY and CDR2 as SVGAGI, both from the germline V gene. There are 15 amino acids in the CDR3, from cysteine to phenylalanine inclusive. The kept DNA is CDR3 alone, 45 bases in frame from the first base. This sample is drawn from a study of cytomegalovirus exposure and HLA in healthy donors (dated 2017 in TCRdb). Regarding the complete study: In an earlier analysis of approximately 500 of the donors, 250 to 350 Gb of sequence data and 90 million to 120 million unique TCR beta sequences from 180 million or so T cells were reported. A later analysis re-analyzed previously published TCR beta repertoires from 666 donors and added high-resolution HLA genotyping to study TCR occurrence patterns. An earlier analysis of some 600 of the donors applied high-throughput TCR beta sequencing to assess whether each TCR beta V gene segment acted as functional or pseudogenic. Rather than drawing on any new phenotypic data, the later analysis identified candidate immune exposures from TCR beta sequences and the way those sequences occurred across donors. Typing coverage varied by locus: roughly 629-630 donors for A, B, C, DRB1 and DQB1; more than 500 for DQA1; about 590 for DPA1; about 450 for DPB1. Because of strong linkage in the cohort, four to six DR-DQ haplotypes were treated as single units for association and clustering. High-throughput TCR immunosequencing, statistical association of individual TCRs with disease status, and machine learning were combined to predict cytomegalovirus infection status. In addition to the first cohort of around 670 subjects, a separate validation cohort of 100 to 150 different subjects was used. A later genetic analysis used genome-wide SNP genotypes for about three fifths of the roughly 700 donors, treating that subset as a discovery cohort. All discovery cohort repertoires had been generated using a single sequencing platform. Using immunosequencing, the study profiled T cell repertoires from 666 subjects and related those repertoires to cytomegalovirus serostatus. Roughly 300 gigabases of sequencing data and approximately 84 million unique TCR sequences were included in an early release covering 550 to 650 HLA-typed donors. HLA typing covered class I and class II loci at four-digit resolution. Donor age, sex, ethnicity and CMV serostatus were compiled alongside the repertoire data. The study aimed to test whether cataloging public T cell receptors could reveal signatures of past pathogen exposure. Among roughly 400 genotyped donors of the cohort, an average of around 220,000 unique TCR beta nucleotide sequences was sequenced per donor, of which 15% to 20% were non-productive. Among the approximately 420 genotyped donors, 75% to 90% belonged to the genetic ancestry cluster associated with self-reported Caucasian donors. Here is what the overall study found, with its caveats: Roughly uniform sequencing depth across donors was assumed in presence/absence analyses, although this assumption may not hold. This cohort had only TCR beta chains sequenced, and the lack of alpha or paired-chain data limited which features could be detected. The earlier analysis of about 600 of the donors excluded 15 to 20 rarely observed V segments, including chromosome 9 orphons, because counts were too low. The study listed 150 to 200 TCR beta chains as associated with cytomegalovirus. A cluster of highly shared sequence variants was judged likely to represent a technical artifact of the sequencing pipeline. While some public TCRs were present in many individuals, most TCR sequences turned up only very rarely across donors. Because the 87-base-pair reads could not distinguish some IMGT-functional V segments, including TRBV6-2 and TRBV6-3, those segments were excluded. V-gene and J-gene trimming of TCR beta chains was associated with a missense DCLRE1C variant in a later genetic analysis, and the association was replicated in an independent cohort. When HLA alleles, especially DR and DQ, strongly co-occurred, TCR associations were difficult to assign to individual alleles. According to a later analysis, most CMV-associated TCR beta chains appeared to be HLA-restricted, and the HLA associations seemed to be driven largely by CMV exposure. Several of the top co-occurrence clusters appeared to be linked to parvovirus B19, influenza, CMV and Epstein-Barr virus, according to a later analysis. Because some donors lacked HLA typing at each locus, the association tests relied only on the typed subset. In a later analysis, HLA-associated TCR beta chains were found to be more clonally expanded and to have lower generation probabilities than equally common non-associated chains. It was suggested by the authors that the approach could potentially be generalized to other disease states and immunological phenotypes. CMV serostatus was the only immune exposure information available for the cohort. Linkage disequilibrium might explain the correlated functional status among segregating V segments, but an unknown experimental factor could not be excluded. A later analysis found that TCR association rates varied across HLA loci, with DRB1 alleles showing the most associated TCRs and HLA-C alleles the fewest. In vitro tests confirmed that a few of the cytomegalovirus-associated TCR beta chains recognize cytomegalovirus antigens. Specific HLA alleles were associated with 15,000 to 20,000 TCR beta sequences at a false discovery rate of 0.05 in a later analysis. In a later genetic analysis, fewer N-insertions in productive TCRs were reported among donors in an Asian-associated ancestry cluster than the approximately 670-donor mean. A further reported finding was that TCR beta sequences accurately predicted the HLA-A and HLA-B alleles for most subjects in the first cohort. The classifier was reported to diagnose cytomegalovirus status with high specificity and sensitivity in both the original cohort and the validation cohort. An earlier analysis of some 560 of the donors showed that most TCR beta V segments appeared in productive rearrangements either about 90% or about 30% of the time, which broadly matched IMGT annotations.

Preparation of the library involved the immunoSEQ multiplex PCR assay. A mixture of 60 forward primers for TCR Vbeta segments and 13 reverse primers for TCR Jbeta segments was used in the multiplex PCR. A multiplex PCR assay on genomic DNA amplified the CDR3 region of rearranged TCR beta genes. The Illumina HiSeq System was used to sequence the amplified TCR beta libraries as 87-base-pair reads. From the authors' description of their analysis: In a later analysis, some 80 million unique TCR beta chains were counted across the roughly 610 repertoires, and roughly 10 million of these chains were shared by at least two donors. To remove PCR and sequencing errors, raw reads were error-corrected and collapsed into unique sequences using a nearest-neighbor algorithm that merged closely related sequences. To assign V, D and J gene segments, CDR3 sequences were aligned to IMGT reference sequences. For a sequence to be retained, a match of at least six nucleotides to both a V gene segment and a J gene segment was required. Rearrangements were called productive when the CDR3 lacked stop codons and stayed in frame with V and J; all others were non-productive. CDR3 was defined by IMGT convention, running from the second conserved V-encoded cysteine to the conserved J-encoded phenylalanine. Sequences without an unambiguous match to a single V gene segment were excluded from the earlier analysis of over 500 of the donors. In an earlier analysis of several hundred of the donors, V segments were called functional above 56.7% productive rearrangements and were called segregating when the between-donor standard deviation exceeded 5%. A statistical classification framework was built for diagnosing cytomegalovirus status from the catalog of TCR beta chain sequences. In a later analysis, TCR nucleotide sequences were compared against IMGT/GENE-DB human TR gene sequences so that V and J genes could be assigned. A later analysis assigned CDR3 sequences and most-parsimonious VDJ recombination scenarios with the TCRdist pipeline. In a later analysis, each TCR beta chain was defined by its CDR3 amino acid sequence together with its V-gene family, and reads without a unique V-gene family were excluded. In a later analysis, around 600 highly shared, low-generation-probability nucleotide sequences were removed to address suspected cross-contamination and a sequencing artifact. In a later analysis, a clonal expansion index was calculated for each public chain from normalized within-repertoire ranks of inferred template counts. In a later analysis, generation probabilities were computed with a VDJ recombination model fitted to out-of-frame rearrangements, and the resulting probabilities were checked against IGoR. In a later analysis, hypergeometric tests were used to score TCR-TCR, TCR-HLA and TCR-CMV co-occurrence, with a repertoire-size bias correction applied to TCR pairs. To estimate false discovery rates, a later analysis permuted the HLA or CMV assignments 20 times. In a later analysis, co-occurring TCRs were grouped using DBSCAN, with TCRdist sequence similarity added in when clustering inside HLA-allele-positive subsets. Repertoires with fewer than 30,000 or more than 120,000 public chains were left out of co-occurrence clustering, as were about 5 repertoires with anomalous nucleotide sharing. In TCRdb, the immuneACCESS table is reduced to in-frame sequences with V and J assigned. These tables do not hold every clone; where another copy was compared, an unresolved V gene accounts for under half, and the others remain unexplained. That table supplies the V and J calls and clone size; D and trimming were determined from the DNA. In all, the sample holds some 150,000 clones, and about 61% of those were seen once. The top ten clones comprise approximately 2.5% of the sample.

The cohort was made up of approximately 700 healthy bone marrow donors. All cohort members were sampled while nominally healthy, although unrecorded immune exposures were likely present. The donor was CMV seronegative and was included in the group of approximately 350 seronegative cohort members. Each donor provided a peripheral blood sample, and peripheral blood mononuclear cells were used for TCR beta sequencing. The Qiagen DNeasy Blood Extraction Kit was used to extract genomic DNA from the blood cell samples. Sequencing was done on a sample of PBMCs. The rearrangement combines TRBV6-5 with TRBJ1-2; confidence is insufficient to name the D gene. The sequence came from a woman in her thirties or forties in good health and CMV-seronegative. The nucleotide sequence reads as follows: TGTGCCAGCAGTTACTCGGGCACCTCTAACTATGGCTACACCTTC. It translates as CASSYSGTSNYGYTF.